The present entry profiles one T cell receptor beta chain with its context. The antigen is unknown. Primers included in the PCR were 60 Vbeta and 13 Jbeta primers. Profiled with immunoSEQ multiplex PCR; TCRdb holds only in-frame clones, not every one. This repertoire shows about 150,000 clones, 84% found once; its top ten account for around 5%. Healthy individuals who donated bone marrow served as the donors. The V end lost 2 bases, the J end lost 1 base, and 15 bases lay between the germline ends. Germline CDR1 is KGHSH and CDR2 is LQKENI. This CDR3 comprises 16 residues. This specimen belongs to a study of cytomegalovirus exposure and HLA in healthy donors. Study outcomes and limitations: In a later analysis, CMV-associated beta chains were mostly HLA-associated, it appeared. The dataset shows that most TCR sequences were rare, while some public TCRs occurred in many donors. Exclusion as indistinguishable affected some V segments, including TRBV6-2 and TRBV6-3.

The V call is TRBV18, the J call TRBJ2-7; D possibly corresponds to TRBD1 (6 bases). The sample consisted of PBMCs. The source is a man in his late teens or twenties in good health and CMV-seronegative. This CDR3 reads CASSPNSGVQSYEQYF. The CDR3, as DNA: TGTGCCAGCTCACCAAATTCAGGGGTCCAGTCCTACGAGCAGTACTTC.